The present TCR beta chain was sequenced within a study of T-cell reconstitution after alpha-beta-depleted transplantation in children. Overall study results and limits: Newly produced T cells mostly accounted for T-cell counts and diversity one year post-transplant. Reportedly, roughly two months post-transplant, alpha-beta T cells arose from several hundred expanded graft clones. Where some patients showed high TCRbeta diversity at day 60, it came from recipient T cells and thymic progenitors that had survived.

Details on this clonotype: As yet, its antigen is unknown.

The CDR3 loop spans 18 amino acids. Germline V gene sequence: CDR1 SGHAT, CDR2 FQNNGV. V was cut by 3 bases and J by 5 bases, with 23 bases left in between. The TCRbeta library incorporated unique molecular identifiers. MiXCR was run by TCRdb on the PCR reads, yielding one entry per CDR3 protein. This table has hundreds of thousands of distinct CDR3 sequences, 20% to 25% appearing once. The chain carries TRBV11-2 and TRBJ2-1; D gene uncertain. The clonotype was recovered from a boy less than two years old who had a stem cell transplant for acute myeloid leukemia, so the T cells may come from the graft donor. The sample in question was PBMCs, mostly from graft donor cells, obtained 360 days after TCRalphabeta/CD19-depleted stem cell transplant. CDR3 in amino acids: CASSFSSLMPLAHNEQFF. The CDR3, as DNA: TGTGCCAGCAGCTTCTCCTCTTTAATGCCCCTGGCCCACAATGAGCAGTTCTTC. The variable domain in full, with the rest retrieved from reference TRBV11-2 and TRBJ2-1, is EAGVAQSPRYKIIEKRQSVAFWCNPISGHATLYWYQQILGQGPKLLIQFQNNGVVDDSQLPKDRFSAERLKGVDSTLKIQPAKLEDSAVYLCASSFSSLMPLAHNEQFFGPGTRLTVL.